The 18 T cell receptor beta chains listed next were all sequenced from one sample in a study of CD8 T cells in Susac syndrome (dated by TCRdb to about 2019). Libraries were prepared through the immunoSEQ multiplex PCR assay. RNA was extracted with the RNeasy kit and 0.5 to 1 ug was reverse transcribed using random hexamers. Starting from the raw public reads, TCRdb applied fastp trimming at Q25, assembled clones with MiXCR and retained in-frame beta chains. Each record represents a unique CDR3 protein, reported with the most common genes and DNA among its rows. This sample is represented by around 230,000 distinct CDR3 sequences; 90% to 96% of them were singletons. 0.1% of the sample belongs to the ten largest clones. Sequenced sample: CD4+ T cells from PBMCs. Source of these receptors: a human donor with Susac syndrome.

The rearrangement uses TRBV30 and TRBJ2-5, with D maybe TRBD1 (6 bases). The CDR3 covers 17 residues. Germline V gene sequence: CDR1 GTSNPN, CDR2 SVGIG (reference sequence). V lost 2 bases to trimming and J lost 4 bases, with 23 bases between them. CDR3 in amino acids: CAWSHGGRGRIVETQYF. CDR3 in DNA: TGTGCCTGGAGTCACGGTGGCAGGGGAAGGATAGTAGAGACCCAGTACTTC.

The CDR3 DNA is TGTGCCAGCACCGCCGGAGAGGGCACAGATACGCAGTATTTT. Translated, it gives CASTAGEGTDTQYF. The V gene is TRBV25-1, the J gene TRBJ2-3; no definite D call. Germline CDR1 and CDR2: MGHDK and SYGVNS. Deletions cut 7 bases from V and 1 base from J, with 12 bases between. This CDR3 is built from 14 residues. Combining the CDR3 with reference TRBV25-1 and TRBJ2-3 gives the whole variable domain EADIYQTPRYLVIGTGKKITLECSQTMGHDKMYWYQQDPGMELHLIHYSYGVNSTEKGDLSSESTVSRIRTEHFPLTLESARPSHTSQYLCASTAGEGTDTQYFGPGTRLTVL.

The chain has TRBV4-1 and TRBJ1-5, with D possibly TRBD1 on 6 matching bases. Germline CDR1 is MGHRA and CDR2 is YSYEKL. The CDR3 runs to 16 residues. Trimming pared 4 bases from V and 7 bases from J, leaving 20 bases between. The CDR3 protein is CASSPSLRGAWQPQHF. The CDR3 DNA sequence: TGCGCCAGCAGCCCCAGCCTCAGGGGAGCTTGGCAGCCCCAGCATTTT.

This chain links TRBV29-1 with TRBJ2-1; D ambiguous. Germline V gene lookup returns CDR1 SQVTM and CDR2 ANQGSEA. The CDR3 is made up of 13 amino acids. V was trimmed by 7 bases and J by 5 bases, leaving 15 bases between them. CDR3 sequence reads: CSEELLTNNEQFF. The CDR3 coding sequence is TGCAGCGAGGAATTATTGACGAACAATGAGCAGTTCTTC.

The chain recombines TRBV23-1 with TRBJ2-7; 7 nucleotides agree with TRBD1. TRBV23-1 is treated as an ORF (open reading frame) with a function not yet certain. Trimming at V came to 4 bases and at J to 3 bases, leaving 12 bases not matched to a gene. The CDR3 consists of 16 residues. The CDR3 DNA follows: TGCGCCAGCAGTCCTCGGGACAGAAAGACTAACTACGAGCAGTACTTC. Protein product: CASSPRDRKTNYEQYF.

This clonotype was seen just once. The genes are TRBV5-6 and TRBJ1-4; no firm D call. CDR1 and CDR2 (germline): SGHDT, YYEEEE. The CDR3 runs to 15 residues. Trimming removed 0 bases from V and 5 bases from J, with 11 bases in between. This chain's CDR3 is CASSLGSFGNEKLFF. The CDR3 coding sequence is TGTGCCAGCAGCTTGGGTAGTTTTGGGAATGAAAAACTGTTTTTT.

The table lists this clonotype with a few counts. The V call is TRBV18, the J call TRBJ2-7; 9 bases are a match to TRBD1. CDR1 and CDR2 (germline): KGHSH, LQKENI. The V segment lost 3 bases and the J segment 3 bases; nucleotides outside the gene matches: 6. CDR3 length equals 15 residues. The CDR3 nucleotides are TGTGCCAGCTCACCCCGCGGACAGGGGAGCTACGAGCAGTACTTC. It encodes CASSPRGQGSYEQYF. Full variable domain (outside the CDR3, taken from reference TRBV18 and TRBJ2-7): NAGVMQNPRHLVRRRGQEARLRCSPMKGHSHVYWYRQLPEEGLKFMVYLQKENIIDESGMPKERFSAEFPKEGPSILRIQQVVRGDSAAYFCASSPRGQGSYEQYFGPGTRLTVT.

V gene TRBV24-1 combines with J gene TRBJ2-1; D is ambiguous. Per the germline V gene, CDR1 is KGHDR and CDR2 is SFDVKD. V shed 2 bases and J shed 6 bases, with 7 bases lying between them. The CDR3 totals 13 residues. CDR3 protein: CATSDSPFNEQFF. The DNA for the CDR3 is TGTGCCACCAGTGATTCCCCGTTCAATGAGCAGTTCTTC.

This clonotype was observed a few times. This chain uses TRBV6-2 or TRBV6-3 with TRBJ1-2, with D unclear. V was pared by 2 bases and J by 0 bases, with 4 bases between. The CDR3 consists of 13 residues. Germline loops: CDR1 MNHEY, CDR2 SVGEGT. The CDR3 spells CASSYDSNYGYTF. The CDR3 DNA sequence: TGTGCCAGCAGTTACGACTCTAACTATGGCTACACCTTC.

The V and J genes are TRBV12-3 or TRBV12-4 and TRBJ1-2; perhaps TRBD1 as D (6 bases). Trimming cost V 5 bases and J 0 bases, with 10 bases left between them. The CDR3 is 14 amino acids. The CDR3 sequence: CASSTTGANYGYTF. CDR3 coding DNA: TGTGCCAGCAGTACGACAGGAGCTAACTATGGCTACACCTTC.

The V gene is TRBV11-2, the J gene TRBJ2-7; tentatively, D is TRBD1 (6 bases). Germline-derived CDR1 and CDR2 are SGHAT and FQNNGV. CDR3 length: 15 amino acids. V shed 2 bases and J shed 0 bases, with 11 bases lying between them. Here the CDR3 DNA reads TGTGCCAGCAGCTTAACACCGACAGGCTCCTACGAGCAGTACTTC. Amino acid sequence: CASSLTPTGSYEQYF. Together with reference TRBV11-2 and TRBJ2-7, the CDR3 gives the full variable domain: EAGVAQSPRYKIIEKRQSVAFWCNPISGHATLYWYQQILGQGPKLLIQFQNNGVVDDSQLPKDRFSAERLKGVDSTLKIQPAKLEDSAVYLCASSLTPTGSYEQYFGPGTRLTVT.

The genes are TRBV24-1 and TRBJ2-3; D not resolved. Deletions cut 0 bases from V and 8 bases from J, with 11 bases between. The length of the CDR3 is 14 residues. Looked up from germline, CDR1 is KGHDR and CDR2 is SFDVKD. For the CDR3, the DNA is TGTGCCACCAGTGATTTGCAACAGCCGGGTACGCAGTATTTT. Its translation: CATSDLQQPGTQYF.

The chain is built from TRBV2 and TRBJ1-1, with D maybe TRBD1 (5 bases). The CDR3 runs 13 residues. The V and J ends lost 4 bases and 6 bases respectively, with 12 bases between them. The V gene's germline CDR1 is SNHLY and CDR2 FYNNEI. In DNA form, the CDR3 reads TGTGCCAGCAGTGCTTCAGGGATCCCTGAAGCTTTCTTT. Translated, it gives CASSASGIPEAFF.

The chain uses TRBV5-1 and TRBJ2-7; 7 bases fit TRBD1. This CDR3 has 17 residues. The J segment lost 5 bases and the V segment lost 0 bases, leaving 14 bases of the junction unmatched. CDR1 and CDR2 from the germline V gene are SGHRS and YFSETQ. For the CDR3, the DNA is TGCGCCAGCAGCTTGGCCGCGAGGGACAGACCGCCCCACGAGCAGTACTTC. It codes for CASSLAARDRPPHEQYF.

This rearrangement joins TRBV12-3 or TRBV12-4 to TRBJ2-7; D ambiguous. The CDR3 is made up of 12 amino acids. V shed 4 bases and J shed 3 bases, with 7 bases lying between them. The CDR3 reads CASSSPFYEQYF. CDR3 sequence (DNA): TGTGCCAGCAGTTCTCCCTTCTACGAGCAGTACTTC.

The chain employs TRBV29-1 and TRBJ2-7, with a tentative D call TRBD2 (5 bases). The ends were cut back, 4 bases at V and 3 bases at J, with 10 bases in the middle. This CDR3 spans 12 amino acids. Germline V gene lookup returns CDR1 SQVTM and CDR2 ANQGSEA. As DNA, the CDR3 is TGCAGCGTTGGCCCCCGGGACTACGAGCAGTACTTC. This sequence encodes CSVGPRDYEQYF.

The V call is TRBV20-1, the J call TRBJ2-3; possibly TRBD2 for D (6 bases). The CDR3 length is 14 residues. The germline V gene has CDR1 DFQATT and CDR2 SNEGSKA (reference sequence). Deletions cut 1 base from V and 4 bases from J, with 12 bases between. Here the CDR3 reads CSARVLTGADTQYF. CDR3 coding DNA: TGCAGTGCTAGAGTCCTCACGGGGGCAGATACGCAGTATTTT.

The chain uses TRBV4-1 and TRBJ1-2; the D gene is possibly TRBD1 (5 bases). This CDR3 has 15 amino acids. V was pared by 4 bases and J by 0 bases, with 12 bases between. Germline CDR1 reads MGHRA; CDR2 reads YSYEKL. CDR3 nucleotide sequence: TGCGCCAGCAGCCGGACGTCGACAGCTAACTATGGCTACACCTTC. This codes for CASSRTSTANYGYTF.